This T cell receptor (beta chain) was observed in a study of fetal regulatory T cell absence and autoimmunity (TCRdb year 2017). Background for the entire study: Autoimmunity of the exocrine pancreas was seen in the IPEX patients even though clinical diabetes was absent.

Repertoire sequencing was done on genomic DNA taken from frozen pancreas tissue. Genomic DNA, about 1.9-3.1 ug, was extracted from umbilical cord blood or frozen pancreas using the DNeasy Blood and Tissue Kit. On the immunoSEQ human TCRbeta survey platform, a two-step multiplex PCR amplified and barcoded the TCRbeta CDR3 regions. Sequencing of the libraries was done on Illumina instruments, and IgH was sequenced in parallel from the same samples. In the source study's methods: To remove PCR and sequencing errors, raw reads were filtered against IMGT V, D, J definitions and grouped with a nearest-neighbor algorithm. A clone was defined as an identical nucleotide sequence, and differential abundance between tissues was tested with a Fisher exact test for each clone using a pFDR threshold of p<0.01. Clones whose frequencies were too low for statistical inference were excluded by a minimum inclusion filter of 10 in either sample. The immunoSEQ Analyzer was used for pairwise clonal comparisons, and IMGT tools were used to assess gene family usage. Held by TCRdb, this immuneACCESS table contains in-frame sequences only and omits some clones. Under half of the omission traces to an unresolved V gene where checked; the cause of the rest is unknown. V and J calls and clone size follow that table, whereas D and trimming were derived from the DNA. This sample has 95,000 or so clones in its table, and around 72% of those were observed once. Roughly 2% of the sample goes to the ten largest clones.

Turning to this clone: It lacks a known antigen. No base qualities exist here, and no much larger clone lies one base off it.

Cut back by 1 base and 4 bases, the V and J ends lie 15 bases apart. CDR3 length: 16 amino acids, cysteine to phenylalanine. Only the CDR3 DNA is retained, 48 bases long and in frame from the first base. CDR1 is given as MNHEY and CDR2 as SMNVEV, both from the germline V gene (reference sequence). What the research found in general, with its limitations: The oligoclonal enrichment was interpreted as supporting antigen-driven autoimmunity in the pancreas before birth in IPEX syndrome. Significant oligoclonal enrichment of the TCR compartment was observed in pancreas versus cord blood, with some top clones enriched more than 90-fold. TRB gene family usage was found to be broadly similar between cord blood and pancreas and to resemble published neonatal and adult repertoires.

The material sequenced was pancreas tissue. The sequence joins TRBV27 to TRBJ2-3; the D assignment is uncertain and may be TRBD1 or TRBD2, with 5 bases supporting each. This TCR was recovered from a male donor with IPEX syndrome. The CDR3 region: CASSLWGGSPPDTQYF. The nucleotide sequence reads as follows: TGTGCCAGCAGTTTATGGGGCGGGTCTCCCCCAGATACGCAGTATTTT.